The entry below gives a single T cell receptor beta chain sequence along with its context. Its specificity is not known. The method was immunoSEQ multiplex PCR; TCRdb's version includes in-frame clones alone and lacks a portion of them. The sample has 92,000 or so clones; nearly 90% are singletons. The sample originates from a study of T cell responses to AZD1222 COVID-19 vaccine. General study points: The breadth and depth of Spike-specific TCRs increased once two AZD1222 doses had been given. Most donors were white British, females outnumbered males, and clonal diversity was possibly underestimated. Among vaccine-associated CD4 TCRs, coverage spanned spike, with dominance at 160-218 and 743-854.

The source material was peripheral blood, sampled on day 0 of AZD1222 vaccination. The clonotype was recovered from an adult in good health.

The CDR3 coding sequence is TGCGCCAGCAGCCAAATGGACAGGGTTAATGGCTACACCTTC. Protein product: CASSQMDRVNGYTF. The chain has TRBV4-1 and TRBJ1-2; 8 bases map to TRBD1. The germline V gene has CDR1 MGHRA and CDR2 YSYEKL. Trimming took 2 bases from V and 6 from J; bases not matched to a gene: 5. CDR3 size: 14 residues.